One T cell receptor beta chain is described in this entry. Its antigen is still unknown. The data were obtained in a study of radiotherapy plus CTLA-4 blockade in lung cancer. Study at large: Objective responses were observed in 15% to 20% of patients, and disease control was achieved by 30% to 40%. Study results and limitations: An expansion of tumor-derived TCR clones occurred in blood after radiotherapy plus ipilimumab.

Data came from immunoSEQ multiplex PCR; TCRdb stores just in-frame clones and leaves some out. The data contain approximately 99,000 clones, about 91% of them singletons. V was pared by 4 bases and J by 5 bases, with 7 bases of the junction left unmatched. CDR1 is SNHLY, CDR2 FYNNEI, per germline. The CDR3 consists of 14 residues. This chain links TRBV2 with TRBJ1-1; 7 bases line up with TRBD1. The origin of this receptor is a human donor with non-small cell lung cancer that progressed on radiotherapy plus ipilimumab. The sample in question was peripheral blood, obtained from a patient treated with radiotherapy plus ipilimumab. CDR3 amino acids: CASSVQGGTTEAFF. Here the CDR3 DNA reads TGTGCCAGCAGTGTCCAGGGGGGGACTACTGAAGCTTTCTTT.